This T cell receptor beta chain was identified in a study of neurological immune-mediated disorders. This clonotype has at least ten counts. 5'RACE with 10-nucleotide random UMIs produced the cDNA. TCRdb independently ran MiXCR on the 5' RACE reads; one entry per CDR3 protein. Of about 48,000 distinct CDR3 sequences listed, about 26% are singletons. The TCR originated in a woman aged 70-85 years in good health. The sample consisted of PBMCs.

CDR3 bases: TGCGCCAGCAGCCCCGATCCTAGCGGGAACAATGAGCAGTTCTTC. Protein: CASSPDPSGNNEQFF. The rearrangement links TRBV5-1 to TRBJ2-1; TRBD2 agrees at 9 bases. Trimming cost V 4 bases and J 5 bases; bases outside gene matches: 7. The CDR3 contains 15 residues. In germline, CDR1 is SGHRS, CDR2 YFSETQ.